The 9 T cell receptor beta chains given below trace back to one sample, sequenced in a study of blood T cell repertoires in COVID-19. Clones were sequenced by immunoSEQ multiplex PCR, and TCRdb holds only the in-frame ones, with some missing. The sample consists of about 20,000 clones, 75% to 85% of them appearing once. Sequencing used peripheral blood. Receptors were obtained from an elderly man with acute or convalescent COVID-19.

V is TRBV5-5 and J is TRBJ2-3, with TRBD2 matching 9 bases. The CDR3 consists of 17 residues. Trimming cost V 1 base and J 0 bases; bases outside gene matches: 6. The germline CDR1 and CDR2 sequences are SGHKS and YYEKEE (reference sequence). The CDR3 protein is CASSLSVAGDSTDTQYF. In DNA, the CDR3 is TGTGCCAGCAGCTTGTCGGTAGCGGGGGATAGCACAGATACGCAGTATTTT. The whole variable domain, remainder taken from reference TRBV5-5 and TRBJ2-3, is DAGVTQSPTHLIKTRGQQVTLRCSPISGHKSVSWYQQVLGQGPQFIFQYYEKEERGRGNFPDRFSARQFPNYSSELNVNALLLGDSALYLCASSLSVAGDSTDTQYFGPGTRLTVL.

The table lists this clone with a count of one. This chain joins TRBV5-4 and TRBJ1-6, with D possibly matching TRBD1 (5 bases). Trimming pared 3 bases from V and 6 bases from J, leaving 13 bases between. The CDR3 contains 15 residues. The germline V gene encodes CDR1 SGHNT and CDR2 YYREEE (reference sequence). The CDR3 DNA sequence: TGTGCCAGCAGCTCAGATCAGGGAGGTAATTCACCCCTCCACTTT. Residues: CASSSDQGGNSPLHF. Together with reference TRBV5-4 and TRBJ1-6, the CDR3 gives the full variable domain: ETGVTQSPTHLIKTRGQQVTLRCSSQSGHNTVSWYQQALGQGPQFIFQYYREEENGRGNFPPRFSGLQFPNYSSELNVNALELDDSALYLCASSSDQGGNSPLHFGNGTRLTVT.

The V gene is TRBV5-5, the J gene TRBJ2-7; the match to TRBD2 covers 14 bases. The V gene's germline CDR1 is SGHKS and CDR2 YYEKEE (reference sequence). The CDR3 is 17 residues long. V shed 0 bases and J 3 bases; nucleotides not matched to a gene: 5. The CDR3 region is CASSLGGTSGSGYEQYV. CDR3 in DNA: TGTGCCAGCAGCTTGGGTGGGACTAGCGGGAGTGGCTACGAGCAGTACGTC.

V usage is TRBV5-1 and J usage is TRBJ2-1; D unclear. V lost 1 base to trimming and J lost 5 bases, with 13 bases between them. This CDR3 region has 15 residues. Per germline, CDR1 SGHRS and CDR2 YFSETQ. The CDR3 DNA sequence: TGCGCCAGCAGCTTGTTGTTGGTACAGAACAATGAGCAGTTCTTC. Protein sequence: CASSLLLVQNNEQFF.

The rearrangement links TRBV15 to TRBJ2-3; 15 bases agree with TRBD2. With V trimmed by 2 bases and J by 7 bases, 7 bases remained unmatched. The CDR3 covers 17 residues. CDR1 is LNHNV, CDR2 YYDKDF, per germline (reference sequence). CDR3 sequence: CATSRPGLAGGWYTQYF. DNA for the CDR3: TGTGCCACCAGCAGACCGGGACTAGCGGGAGGATGGTATACGCAGTATTTT.

This rearrangement joins TRBV10-3 to TRBJ2-7, with 9 bases lining up with TRBD1. J was trimmed by 7 bases and V by 2 bases; bases with no gene match: 6. Germline CDR1 ENHRY, CDR2 SYGVKD. The CDR3 has 14 residues. CDR3 in amino acids: CAISEAGQGREQYF. The CDR3 DNA sequence: TGTGCCATCAGTGAGGCGGGACAGGGCCGAGAGCAGTACTTC.

The chain combines TRBV7-2 with TRBJ1-2; 7 bases align to TRBD1. V lost 3 bases to trimming and J lost 5 bases; unmatched junction nucleotides: 18. The CDR3 runs to 18 residues. Germline lookup yields CDR1 SGHTA and CDR2 FQGNSA. The CDR3 nucleotides read TGTGCCAGCAGCTTCGCTCTAGCCCGAAGACAGGGAATGTATGGCTACACCTTC. This codes for CASSFALARRQGMYGYTF.

The chain is built from TRBV24-1 and TRBJ2-1; 10 bases match TRBD2. Germline loops: CDR1 KGHDR, CDR2 SFDVKD. Losses at the gene ends were 3 bases for V and 8 bases for J; bases not matched to a gene: 9. CDR3 length: 16 residues. Here the CDR3 reads CATSDPASGRGHEQFF. Here the CDR3 DNA reads TGTGCCACCAGTGATCCCGCTAGCGGGAGAGGGCATGAGCAGTTCTTC.

V is TRBV28 and J is TRBJ1-3; 7 nucleotides match TRBD1. With V trimmed by 10 bases and J by 0 bases, 9 bases remained unmatched. CDR1 and CDR2 from the germline V gene are MDHEN and SYDVKM. The CDR3 totals 15 residues. CDR3 DNA sequence: TGTGCCACCGCGACAGGGCCCAGCTCTGGAAACACCATATATTTT. It specifies CATATGPSSGNTIYF.